This T cell receptor beta chain derives from a study of blood T cell repertoires in COVID-19. TCRdb's copy holds only in-frame clones and misses some; the assay was immunoSEQ multiplex PCR. The sample has 150,000 to 200,000 clones; 65% to 80% are singletons. Sequenced: peripheral blood. The source of this sequence is a man aged 55 to 70 with acute or convalescent COVID-19.

For the CDR3, the DNA is TGCAGCGTTGAAGAACCATGGCAACCCTCAGGGACCGGGGAGCTGTTTTTT. Encoded protein: CSVEEPWQPSGTGELFF. V usage is TRBV29-1 and J usage is TRBJ2-2; TRBD1 might be the D (5 bases). Germline V lookup: CDR1 SQVTM, CDR2 ANQGSEA. Trimming removed 0 bases from V and 5 bases from J, with 19 bases in between. The CDR3 spans 17 residues.